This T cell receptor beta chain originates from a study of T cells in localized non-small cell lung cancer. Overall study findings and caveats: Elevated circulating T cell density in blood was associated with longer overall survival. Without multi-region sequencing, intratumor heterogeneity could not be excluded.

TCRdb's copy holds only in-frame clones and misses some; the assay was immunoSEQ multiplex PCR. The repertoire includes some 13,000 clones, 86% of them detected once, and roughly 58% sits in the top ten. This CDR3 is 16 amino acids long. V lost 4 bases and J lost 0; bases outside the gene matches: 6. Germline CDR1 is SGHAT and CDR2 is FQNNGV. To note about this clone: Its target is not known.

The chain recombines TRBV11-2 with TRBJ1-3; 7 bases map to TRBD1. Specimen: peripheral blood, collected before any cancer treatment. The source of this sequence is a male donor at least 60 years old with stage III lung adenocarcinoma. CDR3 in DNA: TGTGCCAGCAGCTCGCGCGCAGGGGGCTCTGGAAACACCATATATTTT. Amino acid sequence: CASSSRAGGSGNTIYF.